The entry below describes one T cell receptor (beta chain). The V and J ends lost 0 bases and 5 bases, in that order; junction bases with no gene match: 4. There are 16 residues in the CDR3. Germline CDR1 is MRHNA and CDR2 is SNTAGT. This sample was taken from a study of blood T cell repertoires in COVID-19. Sequencing was performed with immunoSEQ multiplex PCR; in TCRdb, only in-frame clones are kept and a portion is missing. The sample shows fewer than 200,000 clones, 84% of them seen only once. Input material: peripheral blood. This TCR came from a man between 65 and 85 years old with active or convalescent COVID-19. The chain combines TRBV6-4 with TRBJ1-6; 7 nucleotides match TRBD1. The CDR3 protein is CASSDSGQLHNSPLHF. CDR3 in DNA: TGTGCCAGCAGTGACTCGGGACAGCTACATAATTCACCCCTCCACTTT.